This T cell receptor beta chain was identified in a study of CD8 T cells in Susac syndrome. Germline CDR1 and CDR2: PRHDT and FYEKMQ (reference sequence). The CDR3 contains 13 residues. V was clipped by 0 bases and J by 4 bases, with 6 bases between them. Sequencing targeted TCR beta in blood CD8+ and CD4+ T cells. This clonotype was seen a handful of times. With random hexamers, reverse transcription was performed on about 0.5 to 1 ug of RNA. With immunoSEQ multiplex PCR, TCR beta CDR3 was amplified across 54 Vbeta and 13 Jbeta. TCRdb independently ran MiXCR on the immunoSEQ multiplex PCR reads; one entry per CDR3 protein. Altogether about 84,000 distinct CDR3 sequences are present, around 96% being singletons, with the ten largest covering around 0.41%.

This TCR derives from a human donor with Susac syndrome. The chain has TRBV13 and TRBJ2-5; no firm D call. The specimen sequenced was CD8+ T cells from PBMCs. In DNA form, the CDR3 reads TGTGCCAGCAGCTTAGGCCGTAGAGAGACCCAGTACTTC. Translation gives CASSLGRRETQYF.